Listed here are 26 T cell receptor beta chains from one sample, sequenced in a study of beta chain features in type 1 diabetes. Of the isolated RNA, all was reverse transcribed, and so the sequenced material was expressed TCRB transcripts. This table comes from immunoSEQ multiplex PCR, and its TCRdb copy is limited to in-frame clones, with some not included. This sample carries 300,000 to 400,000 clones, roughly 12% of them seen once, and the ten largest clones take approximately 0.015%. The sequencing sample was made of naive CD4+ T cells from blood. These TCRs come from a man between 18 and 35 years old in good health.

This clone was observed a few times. CDR3 DNA: TGTGCCATCAGTGAGGGGAGCGGGGGGCCGGGTGAGCAGTACTTC. Encoded protein: CAISEGSGGPGEQYF. This rearrangement joins TRBV10-3 to TRBJ2-7, with 9 nucleotides matching TRBD2. The CDR3 runs 15 residues. V was pared by 2 bases and J by 7 bases, with 9 bases of the junction left unmatched. The germline V gene has CDR1 ENHRY and CDR2 SYGVKD.

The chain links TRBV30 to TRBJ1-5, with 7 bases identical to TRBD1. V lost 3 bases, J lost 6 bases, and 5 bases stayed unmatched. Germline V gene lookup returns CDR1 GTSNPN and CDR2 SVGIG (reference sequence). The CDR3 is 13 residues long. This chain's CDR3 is CAWREGAGQPQHF. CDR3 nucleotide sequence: TGTGCCTGGAGGGAGGGGGCCGGTCAGCCCCAGCATTTT.

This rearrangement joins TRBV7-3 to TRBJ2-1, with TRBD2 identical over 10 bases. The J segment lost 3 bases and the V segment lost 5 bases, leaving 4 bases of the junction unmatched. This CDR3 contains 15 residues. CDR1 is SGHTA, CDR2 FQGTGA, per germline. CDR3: CASSPSGSGYNEQFF. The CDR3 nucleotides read TGTGCCAGCAGCCCTAGCGGGAGTGGCTACAATGAGCAGTTCTTC.

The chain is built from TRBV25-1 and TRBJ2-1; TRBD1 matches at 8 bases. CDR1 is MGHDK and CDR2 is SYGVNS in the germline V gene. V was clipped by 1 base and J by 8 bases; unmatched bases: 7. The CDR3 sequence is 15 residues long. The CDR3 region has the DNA TGTGCCAGCAGTGAATCTGGGGACAGGACCCATGAGCAGTTCTTC. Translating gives CASSESGDRTHEQFF.

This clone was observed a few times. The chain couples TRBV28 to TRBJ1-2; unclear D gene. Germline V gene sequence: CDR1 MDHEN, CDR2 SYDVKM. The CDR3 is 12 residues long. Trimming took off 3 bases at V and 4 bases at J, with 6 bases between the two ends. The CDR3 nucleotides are TGTGCCAGCAGTTTCTCGGTCTATGGCTACACCTTC. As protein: CASSFSVYGYTF.

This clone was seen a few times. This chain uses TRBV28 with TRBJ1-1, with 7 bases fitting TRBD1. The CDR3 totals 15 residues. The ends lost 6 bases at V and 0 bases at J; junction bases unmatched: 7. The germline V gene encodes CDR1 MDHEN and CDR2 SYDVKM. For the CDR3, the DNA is TGTGCCAGCAGATCTCCGGGACAGATGAACACTGAAGCTTTCTTT. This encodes CASRSPGQMNTEAFF. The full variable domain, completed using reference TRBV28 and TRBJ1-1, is DVKVTQSSRYLVKRTGEKVFLECVQDMDHENMFWYRQDPGLGLRLIYFSYDVKMKEKGDIPEGYSVSREKKERFSLILESASTNQTSMYLCASRSPGQMNTEAFFGQGTRLTVV.

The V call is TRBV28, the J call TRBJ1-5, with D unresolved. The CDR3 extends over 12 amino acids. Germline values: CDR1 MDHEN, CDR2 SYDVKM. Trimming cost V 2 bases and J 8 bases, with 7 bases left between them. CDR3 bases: TGTGCCAGCAGTTTAAGCGCCAAGCCCCAGCATTTT. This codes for CASSLSAKPQHF.

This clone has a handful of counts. CDR3 protein: CASSGLWQGSYEQYF. The DNA of the CDR3 is TGCGCCAGCAGCGGCCTTTGGCAGGGGTCCTACGAGCAGTACTTC. The V call is TRBV5-1, the J call TRBJ2-7; the D gene is possibly TRBD1 (6 bases). Germline V gene data show CDR1 as SGHRS and CDR2 as YFSETQ. The length of the CDR3 is 15 residues. V gave up 4 bases and J gave up 1 base, with 15 bases separating them.

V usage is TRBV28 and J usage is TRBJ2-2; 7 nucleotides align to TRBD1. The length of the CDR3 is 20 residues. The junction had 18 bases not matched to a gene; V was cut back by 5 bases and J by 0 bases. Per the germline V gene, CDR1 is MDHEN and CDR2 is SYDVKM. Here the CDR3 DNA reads TGTGCCAGCAGTCGACAGACTTACCGGGACAGAAGATCGAACACCGGGGAGCTGTTTTTT. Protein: CASSRQTYRDRRSNTGELFF.

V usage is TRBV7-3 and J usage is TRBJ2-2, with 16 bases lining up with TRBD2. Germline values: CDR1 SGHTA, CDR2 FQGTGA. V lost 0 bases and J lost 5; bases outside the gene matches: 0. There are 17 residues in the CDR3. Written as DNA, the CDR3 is TGTGCCAGCAGCTTAACGGGACTAGCGGGAGGGACCGGGGAGCTGTTTTTT. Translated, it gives CASSLTGLAGGTGELFF. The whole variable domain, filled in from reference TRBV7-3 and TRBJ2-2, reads GAGVSQTPSNKVTEKGKYVELRCDPISGHTALYWYRQSLGQGPEFLIYFQGTGAADDSGLPNDRFFAVRPEGSVSTLKIQRTERGDSAVYLCASSLTGLAGGTGELFFGEGSRLTVL.

The CDR3 sequence: CAFGPLNTEAFF. For the CDR3, the DNA is TGTGCCTTTGGGCCTTTAAACACTGAAGCTTTCTTT. V and J are TRBV30 and TRBJ1-1; no clear D gene. The V end lost 7 bases, the J end lost 2 bases, and 11 bases lay between the germline ends. CDR1 and CDR2 (germline): GTSNPN, SVGIG (reference sequence). The CDR3 contains 12 residues.

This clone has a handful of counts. CDR3 protein: CAWSVDRWGPSGNTIYF. Here the CDR3 DNA reads TGTGCCTGGAGTGTGGACAGGTGGGGGCCCTCTGGAAACACCATATATTTT. The rearrangement uses TRBV30 and TRBJ1-3, with TRBD1 matching over 7 bases. Per the germline V gene, CDR1 is GTSNPN and CDR2 is SVGIG (reference sequence). CDR3 length: 17 amino acids. V dropped 0 bases and J dropped 0; count of bases not matched to a gene: 8. The full variable domain, completed using reference TRBV30 and TRBJ1-3, is SQTIHQWPATLVQPVGSPLSLECTVEGTSNPNLYWYRQAAGRGLQLLFYSVGIGQISSEVPQNLSASRPQDRQFILSSKKLLLSDSGFYLCAWSVDRWGPSGNTIYFGEGSWLTVV.

CDR3: CASSTSGGATNEQFF. The DNA of the CDR3 is TGTGCCAGCAGCACTAGCGGGGGGGCGACAAATGAGCAGTTCTTC. The chain recombines TRBV7-3 with TRBJ2-1, with 13 bases fitting TRBD2. The CDR3 is 15 residues long. Per germline, CDR1 SGHTA and CDR2 FQGTGA. With V trimmed by 5 bases and J by 7 bases, 5 bases remained unmatched.

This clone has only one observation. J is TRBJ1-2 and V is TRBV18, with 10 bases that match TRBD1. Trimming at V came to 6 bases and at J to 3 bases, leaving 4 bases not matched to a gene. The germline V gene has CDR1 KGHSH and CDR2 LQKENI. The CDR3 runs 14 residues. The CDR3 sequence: CASSAGQGYYGYTF. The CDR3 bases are TGTGCCAGCTCTGCGGGACAGGGGTACTATGGCTACACCTTC.

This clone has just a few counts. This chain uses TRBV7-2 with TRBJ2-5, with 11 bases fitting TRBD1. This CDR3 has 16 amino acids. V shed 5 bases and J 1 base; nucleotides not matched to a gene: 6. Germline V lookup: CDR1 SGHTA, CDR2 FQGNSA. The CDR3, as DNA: TGTGCCAGCAGCCGAAACGGACAGGGGGCCCAAGAGACCCAGTACTTC. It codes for CASSRNGQGAQETQYF. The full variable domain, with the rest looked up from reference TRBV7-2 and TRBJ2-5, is GAGVSQSPSNKVTEKGKDVELRCDPISGHTALYWYRQSLGQGLEFLIYFQGNSAPDKSGLPSDRFSAERTGGSVSTLTIQRTQQEDSAVYLCASSRNGQGAQETQYFGPGTRLLVL.

CDR3 loop: CASSADSSEQYF. The DNA of the CDR3 is TGTGCCAGCAGCGCCGACTCTAGCGAGCAGTACTTC. The chain is built from TRBV2 and TRBJ2-7, with D unresolved. Germline V gene sequence: CDR1 SNHLY, CDR2 FYNNEI. Trimming took off 6 bases at V and 6 bases at J, with 12 bases between the two ends. CDR3 size: 12 residues.

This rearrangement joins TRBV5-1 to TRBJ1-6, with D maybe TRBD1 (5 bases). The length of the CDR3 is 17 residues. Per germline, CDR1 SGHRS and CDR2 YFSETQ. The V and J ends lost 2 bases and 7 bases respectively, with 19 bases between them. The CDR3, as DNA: TGCGCCAGCAGCTTTTCTGTTCCGGGACGGGGGAATTCACCCCTCCACTTT. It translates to CASSFSVPGRGNSPLHF.

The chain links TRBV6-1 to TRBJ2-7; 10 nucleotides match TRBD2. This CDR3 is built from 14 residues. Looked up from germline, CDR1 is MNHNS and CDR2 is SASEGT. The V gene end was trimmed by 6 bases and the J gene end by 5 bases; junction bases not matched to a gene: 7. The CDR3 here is CASRLSGRLHEQYF. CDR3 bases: TGTGCCAGCAGGCTTAGCGGGAGGTTACACGAGCAGTACTTC.

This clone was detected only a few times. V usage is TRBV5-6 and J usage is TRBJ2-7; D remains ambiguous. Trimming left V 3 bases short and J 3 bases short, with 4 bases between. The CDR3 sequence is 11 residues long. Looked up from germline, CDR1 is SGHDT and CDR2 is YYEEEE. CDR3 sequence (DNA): TGTGCCAGCAGCTCCAACTACGAGCAGTACTTC. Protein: CASSSNYEQYF. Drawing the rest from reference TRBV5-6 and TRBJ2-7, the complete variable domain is DAGVTQSPTHLIKTRGQQVTLRCSPKSGHDTVSWYQQALGQGPQFIFQYYEEEERQRGNFPDRFSGHQFPNYSSELNVNALLLGDSALYLCASSSNYEQYFGPGTRLTVT.

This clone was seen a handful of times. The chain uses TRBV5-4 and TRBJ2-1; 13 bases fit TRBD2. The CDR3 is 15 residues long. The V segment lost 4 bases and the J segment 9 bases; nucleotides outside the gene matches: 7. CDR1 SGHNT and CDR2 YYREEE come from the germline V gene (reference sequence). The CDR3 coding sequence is TGTGCCAGCAGCATCGGACTAGCGGGAGTGGGTGAGCAGTTCTTC. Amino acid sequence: CASSIGLAGVGEQFF.

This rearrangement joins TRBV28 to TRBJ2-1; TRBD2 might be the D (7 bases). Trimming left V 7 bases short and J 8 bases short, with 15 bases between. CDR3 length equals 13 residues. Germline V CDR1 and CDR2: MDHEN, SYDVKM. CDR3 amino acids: CASTLGGPDEQFF. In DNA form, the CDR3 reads TGTGCCAGCACCTTGGGGGGGCCCGATGAGCAGTTCTTC.

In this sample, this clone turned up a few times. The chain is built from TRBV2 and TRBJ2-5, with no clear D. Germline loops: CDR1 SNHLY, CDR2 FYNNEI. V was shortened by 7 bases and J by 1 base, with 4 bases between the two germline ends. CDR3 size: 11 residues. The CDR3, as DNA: TGTGCCAGCACCTCCCAAGAGACCCAGTACTTC. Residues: CASTSQETQYF. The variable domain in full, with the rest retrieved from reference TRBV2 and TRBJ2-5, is EPEVTQTPSHQVTQMGQEVILRCVPISNHLYFYWYRQILGQKVEFLVSFYNNEISEKSEIFDDQFSVERPDGSNFTLKIRSTKLEDSAMYFCASTSQETQYFGPGTRLLVL.

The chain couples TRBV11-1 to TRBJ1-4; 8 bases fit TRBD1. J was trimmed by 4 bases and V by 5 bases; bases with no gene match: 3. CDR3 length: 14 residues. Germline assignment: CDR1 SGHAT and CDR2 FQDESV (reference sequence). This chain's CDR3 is CASSGGQDNEKLFF. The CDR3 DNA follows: TGTGCCAGCAGCGGGGGACAGGATAATGAAAAACTGTTTTTT.

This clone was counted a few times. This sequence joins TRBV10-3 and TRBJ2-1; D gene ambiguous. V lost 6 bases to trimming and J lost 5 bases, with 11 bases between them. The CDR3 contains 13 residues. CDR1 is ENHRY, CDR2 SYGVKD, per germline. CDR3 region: CAIRENRDNEQFF. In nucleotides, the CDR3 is TGTGCCATCAGGGAAAACCGGGACAATGAGCAGTTCTTC.

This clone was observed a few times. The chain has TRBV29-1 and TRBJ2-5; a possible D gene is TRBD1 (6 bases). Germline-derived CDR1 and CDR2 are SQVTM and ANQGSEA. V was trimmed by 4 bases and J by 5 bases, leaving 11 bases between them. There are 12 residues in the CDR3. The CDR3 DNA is TGCAGCGTTGCCAGGGGTTTGGAGACCCAGTACTTC. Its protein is CSVARGLETQYF.

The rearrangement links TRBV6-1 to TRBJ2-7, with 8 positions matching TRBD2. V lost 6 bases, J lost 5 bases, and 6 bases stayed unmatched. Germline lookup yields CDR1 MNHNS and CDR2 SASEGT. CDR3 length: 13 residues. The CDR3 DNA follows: TGTGCCAGCAGGGTCGGGGGGGGGAACGAGCAGTACTTC. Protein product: CASRVGGGNEQYF.